Sequencing of this T cell receptor (beta chain) was carried out in a study of T cells after yellow fever vaccination. Only a few counts were recorded for this clonotype. What it recognizes is unknown. Conversion of TCR transcripts into cDNA relied on 5'RACE template switching, which added a universal primer site and UMIs. MiXCR was run by TCRdb on the 5' RACE reads, yielding one entry per CDR3 protein. The sample yields nearly 350,000 distinct CDR3 sequences, approximately 8% seen once. V was shortened by 3 bases and J by 4 bases, with 9 bases between the two germline ends. The CDR3 length is 13 residues. Germline CDR1 SGHDT, CDR2 YYEEEE. Study-level results: Only a minor proportion of clonotypes was detected across both CD4 and CD8 compartments.

The source is a man aged 18 to 30 who received the YFV17D yellow fever vaccine. The chain links TRBV5-6 to TRBJ2-3; D is ambiguous. Sequencing was performed on PBMCs, taken approximately 40 days after the first yellow fever vaccination. The CDR3 nucleotides read TGTGCCAGCAGCTACGGCTTCGCAGATACGCAGTATTTT. It yields the protein CASSYGFADTQYF.